This T cell receptor (beta chain) was retrieved from a study of blood T cell repertoires in COVID-19. Across the study: In each case, the material was cDNA or gDNA derived from T cells, B-cell-depleted T cells, or PBMCs.

In the source study's methods: Estimated nucleated cell counts came from reference gene primer amplification. Here immunoSEQ multiplex PCR was the method, and the copy in TCRdb shows in-frame clones only, minus some. D and trimming come from the DNA, and the V and J calls and clone size come from that table. The table shows about half a million clones, with roughly 88% occurring only once. Germline V CDR1 and CDR2: MGHDK, SYGVNS. The CDR3 sequence is 14 residues long. V dropped 3 bases and J dropped 4 bases, with 11 bases sitting between them. This receptor was identified in a human donor in a cohort sampled during active COVID-19. This chain links TRBV25-1 with TRBJ2-3, with D possibly TRBD2 on 6 matching bases. The specimen was peripheral blood. The CDR3 here is CASSDQRLADTQYF. The CDR3 coding sequence is TGTGCCAGCAGTGATCAAAGACTAGCAGATACGCAGTATTTT.